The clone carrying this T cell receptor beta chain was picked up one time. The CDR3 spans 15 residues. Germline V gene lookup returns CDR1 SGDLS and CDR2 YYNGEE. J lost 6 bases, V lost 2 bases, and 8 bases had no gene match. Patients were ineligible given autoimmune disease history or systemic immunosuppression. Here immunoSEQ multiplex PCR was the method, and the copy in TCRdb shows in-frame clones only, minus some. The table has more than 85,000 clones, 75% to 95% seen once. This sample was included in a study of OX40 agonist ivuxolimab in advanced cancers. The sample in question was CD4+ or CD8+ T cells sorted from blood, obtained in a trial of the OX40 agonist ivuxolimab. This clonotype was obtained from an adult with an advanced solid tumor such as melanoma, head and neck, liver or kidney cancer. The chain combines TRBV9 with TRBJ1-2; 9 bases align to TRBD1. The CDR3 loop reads CASSVTTGGTDGYTF. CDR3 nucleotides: TGTGCCAGCAGCGTCACGACAGGGGGGACCGATGGCTACACCTTC. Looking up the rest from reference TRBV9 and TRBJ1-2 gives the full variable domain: DSGVTQTPKHLITATGQRVTLRCSPRSGDLSVYWYQQSLDQGLQFLIQYYNGEERAKGNILERFSAQQFPDLHSELNLSSLELGDSALYFCASSVTTGGTDGYTFGSGTRLTVV.